This T cell receptor (beta chain) originates from a study of neoadjuvant nivolumab and ipilimumab in lung cancer. Across the study: The combination arm added day-1 ipilimumab 1 mg/kg to nivolumab 3 mg/kg on days 1, 15, 29. Study outcomes and limitations: TCR richness and clonality were higher in tumors than adjacent uninvolved lung. Pathologic regression was not significantly tied to TCR clonality. From pretherapy to surgery, tumor richness and clonality rose with dual therapy.

The CDR3 runs to 18 residues. Germline trimming cut 0 bases from V and 13 bases from J; bases unmatched to any gene: 17. Germline assignment: CDR1 MRHNA and CDR2 SNTAGT. Details on this clone: Its target is unknown.

Clones were read by immunoSEQ multiplex PCR, and TCRdb kept only the in-frame ones, dropping some. Of about 16,000 clones listed, 65% to 85% are singletons. The chain combines TRBV6-4 with TRBJ1-6, with 8 bases that match TRBD1. The specimen comprised tumor tissue, sampled after neoadjuvant nivolumab, alone or with ipilimumab, at or shortly before surgery. The clonotype was recovered from an adult with non-small cell lung cancer. CDR3 coding DNA: TGTGCCAGCAGTGACTCGAATAGCATAAGGCAGGGGGCGCCCCCCCTCCACTTT. It is translated as CASSDSNSIRQGAPPLHF.